This T cell receptor (beta chain) was sequenced during a study of graft-versus-host responses after intestinal transplantation. Across the whole study: Each transplant was multivisceral, liver-intestinal, or isolated intestinal. For 2 to 4 years after anti-thymocyte globulin induction, all recipients took tacrolimus and steroids.

Notes on the study in general: Some GvH clones were seen earlier in gut or blood, suggesting intestinal origin. The highest levels of circulating GvH clones went along with early declines in HvG clones after transplant.

Remarks on this clone: The antigen remains undetermined.

With V trimmed by 4 bases and J by 9 bases, 9 bases remained unmatched. Germline V gene sequence: CDR1 SGHRS, CDR2 YFSETQ. The CDR3 has 14 residues. Produced via immunoSEQ multiplex PCR; TCRdb's table is partial and in-frame only. The repertoire includes about 100,000 clones, roughly 87% of them detected once, and approximately 0.97% sits in the top ten. The TCR was taken from a human donor who received an intestinal transplant. The chain combines TRBV5-1 with TRBJ1-5; 8 nucleotides agree with TRBD1. This specimen was unstimulated CD4+ T cells sorted from spleen or lymph node cells, taken before intestinal transplant. This CDR3 reads CASSPRQGRMPQHF. CDR3 bases: TGCGCCAGCAGCCCCCGACAGGGGAGAATGCCCCAGCATTTT.